This is a list of T cell receptor beta chains from one sample in a study of blood T cell repertoires in COVID-19. TCRdb's copy holds only in-frame clones and misses some; the assay was immunoSEQ multiplex PCR. This sample yields about 300,000 clones, of which about 90% are seen a single time; roughly 2.9% belongs to the top ten. The sequenced sample consisted of PBMCs or T cells enriched from blood (not recorded which). The source is a woman aged 50 to 60 who had been exposed to COVID-19. CDR3s include the opening cysteine and the closing phenylalanine or tryptophan.

CDR3,V,length,J
CASSSGQTSGGTDTQYF,TRBV7-9,17,TRBJ2-3
CASRWTGGFQPQHF,TRBV28,14,TRBJ1-5
CASSKQGVDTQYF,TRBV4-1,13,TRBJ2-3
CASSVGRDEKLFF,TRBV2,13,TRBJ1-4
CASRPPTGEVGELFF,TRBV6-5,15,TRBJ2-2
CASSLSRSPDTGELFF,TRBV11-3,16,TRBJ2-2
CASSFRYDRGYGYTF,TRBV27,15,TRBJ1-2
CASSPTGEKDTEAFF,TRBV28,15,TRBJ1-1
CASSYDRGISGQPQHF,TRBV4-1,16,TRBJ1-5
CASSLAARKETQYF,TRBV5-6,14,TRBJ2-5
CASKGQGATSNQPQHF,TRBV19,16,TRBJ1-5
CASSPVGLRRKEVYEQYF,TRBV4-1,18,TRBJ2-7
CASSLGLAGGLYEQYF,TRBV7-8,16,TRBJ2-7
CASSQRTGFGSPLHF,TRBV3-1/TRBV3-2,15,TRBJ1-6
CASSRTRGYGYTF,TRBV19,13,TRBJ1-2
CASSLVGRGYTEAFF,TRBV7-8,15,TRBJ1-1
CASSSGWGNEQFF,TRBV5-1,13,TRBJ2-1
CAWRSRGYNNEQFF,TRBV30,14,TRBJ2-1
CASSLPATGHTEAFF,TRBV7-9,15,TRBJ1-1
CASSEAGIGSDEQFF,TRBV25-1,15,TRBJ2-1
CASSSPGGQPQHF,TRBV7-2,13,TRBJ1-5
CASRVGQGIYGYTF,TRBV6-5,14,TRBJ1-2
CASSQAGNSPLHF,TRBV3-1/TRBV3-2,13,TRBJ1-6
CASSQGEPGLAEQFF,TRBV3-1/TRBV3-2,15,TRBJ2-1
CASRTGLYNEQFF,TRBV27,13,TRBJ2-1
CASRIRGDTDTQYF,TRBV5-1,14,TRBJ2-3
CASSSGQGSGNTIYF,TRBV6-5,15,TRBJ1-3
CASSYSGLQPQHF,TRBV6-5,13,TRBJ1-5
CASSLSGSGANVLTF,TRBV5-1,15,TRBJ2-6
CASSQAASGQETQYF,TRBV4-2,15,TRBJ2-5
CASSVRDSQETQYF,TRBV2,14,TRBJ2-5
CGVYTDTQYF,TRBV7-9,10,TRBJ2-3
CASSLQGLNTGELFF,TRBV7-8,15,TRBJ2-2
CATSGQYYNEQFF,TRBV15,13,TRBJ2-1
CAPKAPRRGYGYTF,TRBV4-1,14,TRBJ1-2
CASSVGYSNNQPQHF,TRBV9,15,TRBJ1-5
CASSPEGGRGTRKDGYTF,TRBV4-2,18,TRBJ1-2
CASSLGSGSGTHSPLHF,TRBV7-2,17,TRBJ1-6
CASSYSGDYGYTF,TRBV6-2/TRBV6-3,13,TRBJ1-2
CASSPKPDRAETEAFF,TRBV5-1,16,TRBJ1-1
CASSSQGGVGNTEAFF,TRBV6-5,16,TRBJ1-1
CASSLAGNEQFF,TRBV4-2,12,TRBJ2-1
CASRDPGRSYGYTF,TRBV2,14,TRBJ1-2
CASSLERVNYGYTF,TRBV7-2,14,TRBJ1-2
CASESGSYNEQFF,TRBV28,13,TRBJ2-1
CASSPGQRTEAFF,TRBV18,13,TRBJ1-1
CASSEASRGTDTQYF,TRBV6-1,15,TRBJ2-3
CASSLPRQGGQPQHF,TRBV27,15,TRBJ1-5
CASSNTEGGRQDANTGELFF,TRBV21-1,20,TRBJ2-2
CASSLGWLAGTEQFF,TRBV7-2,15,TRBJ2-1
CASRSQGYEQYF,TRBV2,12,TRBJ2-7